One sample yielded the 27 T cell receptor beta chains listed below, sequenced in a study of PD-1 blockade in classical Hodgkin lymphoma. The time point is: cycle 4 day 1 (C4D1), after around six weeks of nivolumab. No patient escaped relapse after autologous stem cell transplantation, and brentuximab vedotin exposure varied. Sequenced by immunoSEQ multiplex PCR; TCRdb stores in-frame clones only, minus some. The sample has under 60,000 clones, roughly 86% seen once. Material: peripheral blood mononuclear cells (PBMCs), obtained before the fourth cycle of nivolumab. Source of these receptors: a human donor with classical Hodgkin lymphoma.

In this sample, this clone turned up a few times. The CDR3 nucleotides are TGTGCCAGCAGCGTAGAAGGGGGAGGCCCCTACAATGAGCAGTTCTTC. It translates to CASSVEGGGPYNEQFF. The chain joins TRBV9 to TRBJ2-1, with D possibly called TRBD1 or TRBD2 (6 bases each). Deletions cut 0 bases from V and 2 bases from J, with 12 bases between. Germline V gene sequence: CDR1 SGDLS, CDR2 YYNGEE. The CDR3 spans 16 residues. The full variable domain, in which reference TRBV9 and TRBJ2-1 provide the parts outside the CDR3, is DSGVTQTPKHLITATGQRVTLRCSPRSGDLSVYWYQQSLDQGLQFLIQYYNGEERAKGNILERFSAQQFPDLHSELNLSSLELGDSALYFCASSVEGGGPYNEQFFGPGTRLTVL.

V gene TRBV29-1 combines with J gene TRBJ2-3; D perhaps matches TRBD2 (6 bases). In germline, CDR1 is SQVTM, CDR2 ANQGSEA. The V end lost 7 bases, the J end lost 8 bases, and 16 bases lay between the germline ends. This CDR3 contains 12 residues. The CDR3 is CSDGTRAGTQYF. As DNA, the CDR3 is TGCAGCGACGGGACTCGTGCGGGTACGCAGTATTTT.

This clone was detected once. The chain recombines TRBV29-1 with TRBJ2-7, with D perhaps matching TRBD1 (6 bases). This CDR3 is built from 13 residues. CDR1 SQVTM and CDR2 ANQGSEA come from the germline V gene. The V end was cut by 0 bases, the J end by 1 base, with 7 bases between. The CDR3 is CSVEDTGSYEQYF. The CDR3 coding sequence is TGCAGCGTTGAAGACACAGGGTCCTACGAGCAGTACTTC.

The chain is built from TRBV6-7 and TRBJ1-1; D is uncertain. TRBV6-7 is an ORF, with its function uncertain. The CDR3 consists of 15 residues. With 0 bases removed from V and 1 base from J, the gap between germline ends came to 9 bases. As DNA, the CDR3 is TGTGCCAGCAGTTACTCCCCGCGGGGGAACACTGAAGCTTTCTTT. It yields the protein CASSYSPRGNTEAFF.

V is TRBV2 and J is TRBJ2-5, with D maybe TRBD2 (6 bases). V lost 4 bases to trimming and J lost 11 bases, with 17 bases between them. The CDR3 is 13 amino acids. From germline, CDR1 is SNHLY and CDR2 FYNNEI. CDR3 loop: CASSAGGAREQYF. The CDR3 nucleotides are TGTGCCAGCAGTGCCGGGGGAGCGAGGGAGCAGTACTTC.

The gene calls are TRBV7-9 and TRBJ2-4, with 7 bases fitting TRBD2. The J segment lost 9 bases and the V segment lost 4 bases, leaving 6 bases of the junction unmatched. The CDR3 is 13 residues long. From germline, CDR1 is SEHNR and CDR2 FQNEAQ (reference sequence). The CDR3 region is CASSSREKAIQYF. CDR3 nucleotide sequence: TGTGCCAGCAGCTCGCGGGAGAAGGCCATTCAGTACTTC.

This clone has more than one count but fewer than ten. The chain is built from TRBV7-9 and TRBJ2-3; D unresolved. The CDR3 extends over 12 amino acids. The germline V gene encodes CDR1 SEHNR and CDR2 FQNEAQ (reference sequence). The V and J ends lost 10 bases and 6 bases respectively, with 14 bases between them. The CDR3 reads CAIRTLLDTQYF. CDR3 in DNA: TGTGCCATACGGACCCTGTTGGATACGCAGTATTTT. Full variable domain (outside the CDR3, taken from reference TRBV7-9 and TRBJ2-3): DTGVSQNPRHKITKRGQNVTFRCDPISEHNRLYWYRQTLGQGPEFLTYFQNEAQLEKSRLLSDRFSAERPKGSFSTLEIQRTEQGDSAMYLCAIRTLLDTQYFGPGTRLTVL.

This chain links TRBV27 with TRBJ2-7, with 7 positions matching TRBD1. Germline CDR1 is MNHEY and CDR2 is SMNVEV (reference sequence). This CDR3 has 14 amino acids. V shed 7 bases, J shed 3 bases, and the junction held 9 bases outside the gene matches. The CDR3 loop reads CASNLTGVGYEQYF. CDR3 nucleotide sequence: TGTGCCAGCAACCTCACAGGGGTTGGCTACGAGCAGTACTTC.

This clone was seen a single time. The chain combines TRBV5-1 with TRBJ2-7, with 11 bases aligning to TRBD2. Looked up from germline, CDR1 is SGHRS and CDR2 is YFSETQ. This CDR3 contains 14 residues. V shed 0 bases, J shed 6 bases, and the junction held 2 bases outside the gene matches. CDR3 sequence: CASSLGLAGTEQYF. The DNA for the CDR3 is TGCGCCAGCAGCTTGGGACTAGCGGGAACCGAGCAGTACTTC.

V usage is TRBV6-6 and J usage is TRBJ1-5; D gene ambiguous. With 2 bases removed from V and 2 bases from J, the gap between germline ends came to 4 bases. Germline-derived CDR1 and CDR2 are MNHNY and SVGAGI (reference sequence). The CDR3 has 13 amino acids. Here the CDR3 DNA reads TGTGCCAGCAGTTACAAGGGCAATCAGCCCCAGCATTTT. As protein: CASSYKGNQPQHF.

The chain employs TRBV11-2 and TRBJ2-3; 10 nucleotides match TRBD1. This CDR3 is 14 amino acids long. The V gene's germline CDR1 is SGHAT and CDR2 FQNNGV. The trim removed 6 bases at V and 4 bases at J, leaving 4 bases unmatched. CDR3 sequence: CASRTGQGADTQYF. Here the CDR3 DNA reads TGTGCCAGCAGAACCGGACAGGGGGCAGATACGCAGTATTTT.

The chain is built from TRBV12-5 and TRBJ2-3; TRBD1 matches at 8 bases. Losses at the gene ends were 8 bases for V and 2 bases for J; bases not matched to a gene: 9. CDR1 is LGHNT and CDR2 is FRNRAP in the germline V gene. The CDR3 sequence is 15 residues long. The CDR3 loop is CASRSDRGNTDTQYF. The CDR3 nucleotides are TGTGCTAGTAGGAGTGACAGGGGAAACACAGATACGCAGTATTTT.

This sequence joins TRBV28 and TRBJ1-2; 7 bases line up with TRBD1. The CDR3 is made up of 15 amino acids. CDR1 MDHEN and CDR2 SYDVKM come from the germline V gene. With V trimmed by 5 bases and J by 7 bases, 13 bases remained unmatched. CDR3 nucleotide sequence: TGTGCCAGCAGTCCGCCGCTGACAGGGTCCGGTGGCTACACCTTC. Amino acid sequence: CASSPPLTGSGGYTF.

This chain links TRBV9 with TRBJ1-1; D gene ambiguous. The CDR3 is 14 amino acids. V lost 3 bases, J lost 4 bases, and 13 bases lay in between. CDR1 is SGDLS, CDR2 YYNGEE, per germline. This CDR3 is CASSEGGGFTEAFF. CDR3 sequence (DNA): TGTGCCAGCAGCGAAGGCGGAGGGTTCACTGAAGCTTTCTTT.

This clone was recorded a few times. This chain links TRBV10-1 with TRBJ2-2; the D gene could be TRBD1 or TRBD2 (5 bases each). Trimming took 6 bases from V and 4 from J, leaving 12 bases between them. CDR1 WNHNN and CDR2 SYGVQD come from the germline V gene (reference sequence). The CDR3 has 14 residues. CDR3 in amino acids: CASRSTRGTGELFF. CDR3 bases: TGCGCCAGCAGATCGACGAGGGGCACCGGGGAGCTGTTTTTT.

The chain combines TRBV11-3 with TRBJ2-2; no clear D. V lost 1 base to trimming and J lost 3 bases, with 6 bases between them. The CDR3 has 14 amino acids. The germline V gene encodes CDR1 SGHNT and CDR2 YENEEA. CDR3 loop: CASSLAWYTGELFF. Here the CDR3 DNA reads TGTGCCAGCAGCTTAGCTTGGTACACCGGGGAGCTGTTTTTT.

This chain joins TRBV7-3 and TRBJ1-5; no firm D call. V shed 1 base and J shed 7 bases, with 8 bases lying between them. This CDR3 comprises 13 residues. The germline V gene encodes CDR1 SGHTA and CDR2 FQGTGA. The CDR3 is CASSLMPGQPQHF. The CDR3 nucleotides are TGTGCCAGCAGCTTAATGCCGGGCCAGCCCCAGCATTTT.

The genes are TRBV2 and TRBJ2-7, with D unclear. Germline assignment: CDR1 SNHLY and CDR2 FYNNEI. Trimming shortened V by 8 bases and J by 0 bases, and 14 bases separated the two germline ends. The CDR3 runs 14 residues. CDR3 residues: CASRPPAGSYEQYF. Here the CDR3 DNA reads TGTGCCAGCCGTCCGCCCGCCGGCTCCTACGAGCAGTACTTC.

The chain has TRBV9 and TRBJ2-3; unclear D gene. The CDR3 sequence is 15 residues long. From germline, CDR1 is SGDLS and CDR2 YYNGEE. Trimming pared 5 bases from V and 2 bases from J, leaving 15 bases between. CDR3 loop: CASSRVGWSTDTQYF. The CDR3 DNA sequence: TGTGCCAGCAGTCGGGTCGGGTGGTCCACAGATACGCAGTATTTT.

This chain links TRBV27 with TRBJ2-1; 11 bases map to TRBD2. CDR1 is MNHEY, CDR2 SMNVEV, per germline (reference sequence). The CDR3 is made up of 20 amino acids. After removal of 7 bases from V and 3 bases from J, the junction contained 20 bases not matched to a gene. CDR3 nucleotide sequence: TGTGCCAGCACTTTCCTTTCCCGACCTAGCGGGGGGCGCTTCTACAATGAGCAGTTCTTC. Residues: CASTFLSRPSGGRFYNEQFF.

CDR3 coding DNA: TGTGCCAGCAGCTCCGGGACTAGCGGGGCGGGGGTTAACGGGGAGCTGTTTTTT. This gives the protein CASSSGTSGAGVNGELFF. The gene calls are TRBV7-2 and TRBJ2-2; 13 bases match TRBD2. The CDR3 is 18 amino acids. Losses at the gene ends were 4 bases for V and 7 bases for J; bases not matched to a gene: 12. Germline-derived CDR1 and CDR2 are SGHTA and FQGNSA.

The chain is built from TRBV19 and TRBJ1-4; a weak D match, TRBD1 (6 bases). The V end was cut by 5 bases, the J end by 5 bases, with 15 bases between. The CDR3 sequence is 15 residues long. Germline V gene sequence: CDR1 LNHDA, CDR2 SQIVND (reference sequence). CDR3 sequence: CASSARRGRNEKLFF. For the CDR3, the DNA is TGTGCCAGTAGTGCCCGGAGGGGGAGGAATGAAAAACTGTTTTTT.

CDR3 sequence reads: CASSEATGGGYGYTF. CDR3 coding DNA: TGTGCCAGCAGTGAAGCGACCGGAGGTGGCTATGGCTACACCTTC. This chain connects TRBV6-1 to TRBJ1-2; D is unresolved. The V gene lost 0 bases and the J gene lost 4 bases, with 12 bases spanning the gap. This CDR3 spans 15 amino acids. The germline CDR1 and CDR2 sequences are MNHNS and SASEGT.

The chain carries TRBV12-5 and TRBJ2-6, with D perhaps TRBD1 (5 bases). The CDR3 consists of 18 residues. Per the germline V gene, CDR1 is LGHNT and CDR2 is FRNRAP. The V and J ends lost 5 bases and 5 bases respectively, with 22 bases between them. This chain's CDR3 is CASGQPRAGQSRANVLTF. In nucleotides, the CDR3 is TGTGCTAGTGGTCAGCCGAGAGCAGGACAAAGTCGGGCCAACGTCCTGACTTTC.

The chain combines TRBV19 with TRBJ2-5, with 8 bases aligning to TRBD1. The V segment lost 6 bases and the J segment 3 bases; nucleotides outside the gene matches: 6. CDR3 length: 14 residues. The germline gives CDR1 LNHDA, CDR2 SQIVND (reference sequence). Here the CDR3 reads CASSSGTGKETQYF. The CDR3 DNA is TGTGCCAGTAGCTCCGGGACAGGAAAAGAGACCCAGTACTTC.

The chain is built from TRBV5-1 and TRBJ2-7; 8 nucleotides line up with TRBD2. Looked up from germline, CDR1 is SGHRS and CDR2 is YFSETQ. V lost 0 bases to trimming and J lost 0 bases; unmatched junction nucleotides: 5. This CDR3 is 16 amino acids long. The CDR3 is CASSLDAGGRSYEQYF. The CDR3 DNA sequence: TGCGCCAGCAGCTTGGACGCGGGGGGTCGCTCCTACGAGCAGTACTTC.

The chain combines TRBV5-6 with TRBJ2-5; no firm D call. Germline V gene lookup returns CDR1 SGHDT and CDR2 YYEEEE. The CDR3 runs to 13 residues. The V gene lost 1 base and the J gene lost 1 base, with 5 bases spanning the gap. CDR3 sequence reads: CASSLIAQETQYF. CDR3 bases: TGTGCCAGCAGCTTGATAGCCCAAGAGACCCAGTACTTC. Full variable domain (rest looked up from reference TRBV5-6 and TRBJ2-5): DAGVTQSPTHLIKTRGQQVTLRCSPKSGHDTVSWYQQALGQGPQFIFQYYEEEERQRGNFPDRFSGHQFPNYSSELNVNALLLGDSALYLCASSLIAQETQYFGPGTRLLVL.